The 29 T cell receptor beta chains presented below share a single source sample, sequenced in a study of blood T cells in healthy people across ages. Alongside a J-beta primer mix, a sample-barcoded 5' primer served in a second PCR lasting about 6 to 11 cycles. TCRdb re-called the 5' RACE reads with MiXCR, one entry per CDR3 protein. The table shows roughly 900,000 distinct CDR3 sequences, with around 46% occurring only once. Material: blood. These receptors all come from a man under 40 in good health.

The sample holds a few counts of this clonotype. This chain connects TRBV5-1 to TRBJ1-5; no firm D call. V shed 4 bases and J shed 1 base, with 9 bases lying between them. The CDR3 totals 14 residues. Germline CDR1 and CDR2: SGHRS and YFSETQ. Written as DNA, the CDR3 is TGCGCCAGCAGCCCGAGTGGGAGCAATCAGCCCCAGCATTTT. Its protein product is CASSPSGSNQPQHF.

The chain couples TRBV2 to TRBJ2-3, with D perhaps matching TRBD1 or TRBD2 (5 bases each). The CDR3 runs to 12 residues. V lost 8 bases and J 4 bases, leaving 10 bases between the germline ends. The germline gives CDR1 SNHLY, CDR2 FYNNEI. The CDR3 sequence: CASGGLADTQYF. As DNA, the CDR3 is TGTGCCAGCGGGGGTTTGGCAGATACGCAGTATTTT.

This clonotype showed up just once. The chain carries TRBV20-1 and TRBJ1-2; D gene unclear. This CDR3 is 15 amino acids long. From germline, CDR1 is DFQATT and CDR2 SNEGSKA (reference sequence). V was pared by 6 bases and J by 0 bases, with 17 bases between. The CDR3 region is CSARDHLSSNYGYTF. The CDR3 coding sequence is TGCAGTGCCCGAGATCATCTCAGTTCTAACTATGGCTACACCTTC.

This chain joins TRBV29-1 and TRBJ2-1; 8 nucleotides align to TRBD2. V was clipped by 7 bases and J by 0 bases; unmatched bases: 11. The CDR3 has 16 residues. CDR1 and CDR2 from the germline V gene are SQVTM and ANQGSEA. In DNA form, the CDR3 reads TGCAGCGCTGTGGGAGCGGGGGCCCGCTCCTACAATGAGCAGTTCTTC. Protein product: CSAVGAGARSYNEQFF.

V gene TRBV27 combines with J gene TRBJ1-5, with D possibly TRBD1 on 5 matching bases. Germline V CDR1 and CDR2: MNHEY, SMNVEV (reference sequence). Trimming shortened V by 5 bases and J by 3 bases, and 11 bases separated the two germline ends. This CDR3 comprises 14 residues. The DNA for the CDR3 is TGTGCCAGCAGTATTACAGGTAACAATCAGCCCCAGCATTTT. It encodes CASSITGNNQPQHF.

In its sample, this clonotype was seen many times. V usage is TRBV6-5 and J usage is TRBJ2-7; D gene ambiguous. The V gene's germline CDR1 is MNHEY and CDR2 SVGAGI. The CDR3 is 11 residues long. V lost 3 bases, J lost 6 bases, and 6 bases lay in between. The CDR3 nucleotides read TGTGCCAGCAGTTATGCTGGCGAGCAGTACTTC. Amino acids: CASSYAGEQYF.

In this sample, this clonotype turned up once. This may stem from a read error, because a much larger clone lies one nucleotide away. This chain links TRBV20-1 with TRBJ2-7; 7 positions match TRBD1. This CDR3 is 16 amino acids long. V lost 2 bases and J lost 7; bases outside the gene matches: 17. The germline V gene has CDR1 DFQATT and CDR2 SNEGSKA (reference sequence). DNA of the CDR3: TGCAGTGCTAGACAACAGGGGTCAGGGTTTTACAATGAGCAGTACTTC. Protein product: CSARQQGSGFYNEQYF.

This rearrangement joins TRBV12-3 or TRBV12-4 to TRBJ2-5; 8 nucleotides line up with TRBD2. V lost 5 bases and J lost 11; bases outside the gene matches: 19. The CDR3 runs to 16 residues. The CDR3 region is CASSPRGTRGANEQYF. CDR3 sequence (DNA): TGTGCCAGCAGTCCGCGAGGGACTAGAGGGGCCAATGAGCAGTACTTC.

The sample holds a few counts of this clonotype. The chain has TRBV6-1 and TRBJ2-3; the match to TRBD2 covers 8 bases. V was pared by 4 bases and J by 0 bases, with 6 bases of the junction left unmatched. Germline V gene sequence: CDR1 MNHNS, CDR2 SASEGT. This CDR3 is built from 16 residues. The CDR3 region has the DNA TGTGCCAGCAGTGGGAGAGCGGGAGTTAGCACAGATACGCAGTATTTT. Its protein is CASSGRAGVSTDTQYF.

This clonotype was detected once. At one end, the junction sequence differs from germline, possibly due to a read error. The J gene is TRBJ2-1, the V gene TRBV6-2 or TRBV6-3, with 11 bases identical to TRBD2. Germline lookup yields CDR1 MNHEY and CDR2 SVGEGT. The CDR3 has 16 residues. The CDR3 DNA reads as TGTGCCGGCAGTTCCCATAGCGGGGGGGCCTACAATGAGCAGTTCTTC. This translates into CAGSSHSGGAYNEQFF.

The V and J genes are TRBV11-2 and TRBJ2-1; TRBD1 might be the D (5 bases). Germline V gene lookup returns CDR1 SGHAT and CDR2 FQNNGV. The CDR3 totals 18 residues. Trimming took 6 bases from V and 1 from J, leaving 22 bases between them. The CDR3 reads CASSRRGPVGRSYNEQFF. CDR3 nucleotides: TGTGCCAGCAGTCGAAGGGGTCCGGTCGGTAGGTCCTACAATGAGCAGTTCTTC.

The chain has TRBV4-3 and TRBJ2-7, with a possible D match to TRBD1 (5 bases). The CDR3 is 14 amino acids. Germline loops: CDR1 LGHNA, CDR2 YSLEER. V was cut by 0 bases and J by 1 base, with 7 bases left in between. The CDR3 coding sequence is TGCGCCAGCAGCCAAGATCACAGGTCCTACGAGCAGTACTTC. Translating gives CASSQDHRSYEQYF.

This clonotype came up a few times. The V and J genes are TRBV29-1 and TRBJ1-2; the D gene is possibly TRBD1 (5 bases). The CDR3 loop spans 12 amino acids. The V end was cut by 3 bases, the J end by 8 bases, with 13 bases between. Germline CDR1 and CDR2: SQVTM and ANQGSEA. CDR3 amino acids: CSVDRGEFGYTF. The DNA for the CDR3 is TGCAGCGTTGACAGAGGGGAGTTCGGCTACACCTTC.

This clonotype was seen more than once but under ten times. The genes are TRBV18 and TRBJ1-5; no definite D call. The CDR3 is 12 amino acids. Germline V lookup: CDR1 KGHSH, CDR2 LQKENI. V was cut by 6 bases and J by 7 bases, with 10 bases left in between. The DNA for the CDR3 is TGTGCCAGCTCGGAGGACCGGCAGCCCCAGCATTTT. Amino acids: CASSEDRQPQHF.

The chain links TRBV20-1 to TRBJ2-1, with 10 bases lining up with TRBD2. V was pared by 3 bases and J by 12 bases, with 11 bases of the junction left unmatched. Looked up from germline, CDR1 is DFQATT and CDR2 is SNEGSKA (reference sequence). This CDR3 contains 14 residues. CDR3 loop: CSARFLAGDSVQFF. CDR3 in DNA: TGCAGTGCTAGGTTCCTAGCGGGAGATTCTGTGCAGTTCTTC.

The V and J genes are TRBV30 and TRBJ1-1; TRBD1 is a possible D gene (5 bases). The germline gives CDR1 GTSNPN, CDR2 SVGIG (reference sequence). This CDR3 is built from 11 residues. V lost 3 bases and J lost 6, with 8 bases in between. CDR3 amino acids: CAWRRGPEAFF. CDR3 in DNA: TGTGCCTGGAGGCGGGGACCTGAAGCTTTCTTT.

This clonotype was detected many times. The J gene is TRBJ2-7, the V gene TRBV29-1; D unclear. Trimming shortened V by 1 base and J by 3 bases, and 7 bases separated the two germline ends. Germline V CDR1 and CDR2: SQVTM, ANQGSEA. The CDR3 has 12 amino acids. The CDR3 coding sequence is TGCAGCGTTGAAGGAGACGGCTACGAGCAGTACTTC. Its protein is CSVEGDGYEQYF.

This chain connects TRBV4-1 to TRBJ1-4; tentative D call: TRBD1 (5 bases). This CDR3 is built from 15 residues. V lost 0 bases to trimming and J lost 3 bases, with 8 bases between them. Germline V CDR1 and CDR2: MGHRA, YSYEKL. The CDR3 DNA follows: TGCGCCAGCAGCCAAGAGGGGGTGGCTAATGAAAAACTGTTTTTT. Translating gives CASSQEGVANEKLFF.

The chain links TRBV12-3 or TRBV12-4 to TRBJ2-7, with D possibly TRBD2 on 5 matching bases. TRBJ2-5 matches the DNA end more closely, so the J call is doubtful. This CDR3 spans 13 amino acids. CDR3 DNA sequence: TGTGCCAGCAGGACTGGACTGAAAGAGACCCAGTACTTC. It translates to CASRTGLKETQYF.

The rearrangement uses TRBV5-1 and TRBJ2-4, with 8 positions matching TRBD2. The DNA matches TRBJ2-7 better at its end, which makes the J call doubtful. The CDR3 contains 16 residues. CDR1 SGHRS and CDR2 YFSETQ come from the germline V gene. The CDR3 bases are TGCGCCAGCAGCTTTCAACTAGCGGCGGTTAACTACGAGCAGTACTTC. Residues: CASSFQLAAVNYEQYF.

The chain links TRBV20-1 to TRBJ2-3, with 7 positions matching TRBD1. CDR1 DFQATT and CDR2 SNEGSKA come from the germline V gene (reference sequence). CDR3 length: 15 amino acids. The V and J ends lost 3 bases and 2 bases, in that order; junction bases with no gene match: 8. This CDR3 is CSASEGTAHTDTQYF. Written as DNA, the CDR3 is TGCAGTGCTAGTGAAGGGACAGCCCACACAGATACGCAGTATTTT.

The chain combines TRBV12-3 or TRBV12-4 with TRBJ2-4; 7 bases match TRBD1. The J call may be in error: the DNA end matches TRBJ2-7 better. The length of the CDR3 is 15 residues. Here the CDR3 reads CASSSRTGVSYEQYF. CDR3 nucleotides: TGTGCCAGCAGTTCTAGGACAGGTGTGTCCTACGAGCAGTACTTC.

V usage is TRBV20-1 and J usage is TRBJ2-1; 7 nucleotides align to TRBD1. V lost 4 bases and J lost 4; bases outside the gene matches: 4. There are 13 residues in the CDR3. CDR1 and CDR2 (germline): DFQATT, SNEGSKA (reference sequence). CDR3 in DNA: TGCAGTGCTATGGGACAGAGATACAATGAGCAGTTCTTC. Protein: CSAMGQRYNEQFF.

The chain links TRBV12-3 or TRBV12-4 to TRBJ2-5; possibly TRBD2 for D (5 bases). This CDR3 comprises 14 residues. V was clipped by 1 base and J by 4 bases, with 10 bases between them. Here the CDR3 reads CASSLGVGRETQYF. In DNA form, the CDR3 reads TGTGCCAGCAGTTTAGGGGTGGGGAGAGAGACCCAGTACTTC.

This clonotype was seen many times. The chain has TRBV6-4 and TRBJ2-5; a possible D gene is TRBD2 (5 bases). The J call may be in error: the DNA end matches TRBJ2-7 better. This CDR3 has 13 residues. Per the germline V gene, CDR1 is MRHNA and CDR2 is SNTAGT. As DNA, the CDR3 is TGTGCCAGCAGTGACTCGAGCGAGGGCGAGCAGTACTTC. Residues: CASSDSSEGEQYF.

This clonotype turned up a few times. This chain uses TRBV27 with TRBJ2-1; 8 nucleotides agree with TRBD2. The CDR3 loop spans 15 amino acids. The V segment lost 4 bases and the J segment 5 bases; nucleotides outside the gene matches: 7. The V gene's germline CDR1 is MNHEY and CDR2 SMNVEV (reference sequence). Written as DNA, the CDR3 is TGTGCCAGCAGTTACGCCCGGACTAGCCACAATGAGCAGTTCTTC. This translates into CASSYARTSHNEQFF.

This clonotype was observed once. CDR3 sequence (DNA): TGTGCCAGCAGCCAAGCGAGTCCCAAAAACATTCAGTACTTC. This codes for CASSQASPKNIQYF. The chain employs TRBV4-2 and TRBJ2-4, with D unclear. The germline V gene encodes CDR1 LGHNA and CDR2 YNFKEQ. CDR3 length: 14 residues. Trimming took off 1 base at V and 2 bases at J, with 6 bases between the two ends.

The V gene is TRBV5-1, the J gene TRBJ2-1, with D maybe TRBD2 (7 bases). Germline CDR1 SGHRS, CDR2 YFSETQ. V lost 0 bases to trimming and J lost 6 bases, with 13 bases between them. The CDR3 length is 15 residues. The CDR3 DNA reads TGCGCCAGCAGCTTGGACCGGGGGGCCCCCAATGAGCAGTTCTTC. Its protein is CASSLDRGAPNEQFF. Complete variable domain (other parts from reference TRBV5-1 and TRBJ2-1): KAGVTQTPRYLIKTRGQQVTLSCSPISGHRSVSWYQQTPGQGLQFLFEYFSETQRNKGNFPGRFSGRQFSNSRSEMNVSTLELGDSALYLCASSLDRGAPNEQFFGPGTRLTVL.

This clonotype was found a few times. The chain is built from TRBV18 and TRBJ2-7, with 10 positions matching TRBD1. There are 14 residues in the CDR3. CDR1 and CDR2 (germline): KGHSH, LQKENI. Losses at the gene ends were 3 bases for V and 5 bases for J; bases not matched to a gene: 4. CDR3 in amino acids: CASSPQTGGDEQYF. The DNA for the CDR3 is TGTGCCAGCTCACCGCAGACAGGGGGCGACGAGCAGTACTTC.